This T cell receptor beta chain was captured by sequencing in a study of blood T cell repertoires in COVID-19. Across the study: Cohort 3 recovered donors had two negative PCRs, clearance, or symptom resolution.

V dropped 11 bases and J dropped 7; count of bases not matched to a gene: 11. CDR1 and CDR2 (germline): SEHNR, FQNEAQ (reference sequence). The CDR3 consists of 14 residues. Authors' data handling: Nucleated cell number was recorded as an estimate derived from reference gene primer amplification. Generated by immunoSEQ multiplex PCR, the TCRdb table keeps only in-frame clones and is missing some. Clonal size and the V and J genes are those of that table, whereas D and trimming came from the DNA. The sample yields approximately 210,000 clones, more than 75% seen once. This clone appeared once. The age range of participants was 18 to 89 years, with residence in approximately 25 US areas.

The chain is built from TRBV7-9 and TRBJ2-2; 9 bases line up with TRBD2. Input material: PBMCs or T cells enriched from blood (not recorded which). The receptor comes from a man aged 25 to 40 in a cohort exposed to, infected with or recovered from COVID-19 (not recorded which). CDR3 region: CACGSSGILGELFF. Written as DNA, the CDR3 is TGTGCCTGCGGGTCTAGCGGGATTCTCGGGGAGCTGTTTTTT.